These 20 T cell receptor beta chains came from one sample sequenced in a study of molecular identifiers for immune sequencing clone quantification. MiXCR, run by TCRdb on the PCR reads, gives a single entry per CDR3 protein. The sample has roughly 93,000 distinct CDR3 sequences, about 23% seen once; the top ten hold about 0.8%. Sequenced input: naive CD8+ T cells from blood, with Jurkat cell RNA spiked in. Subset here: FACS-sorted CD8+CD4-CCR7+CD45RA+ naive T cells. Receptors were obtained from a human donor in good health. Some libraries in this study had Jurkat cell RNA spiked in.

CDR3: CASSPPADLTDTQYF. CDR3 coding DNA: TGTGCCAGCAGCCCCCCTGCGGACCTCACAGATACGCAGTATTTT. The chain combines TRBV7-9 with TRBJ2-3; no reliable D call. The V and J ends lost 5 bases and 2 bases respectively, with 14 bases between them. Germline values: CDR1 SEHNR, CDR2 FQNEAQ (reference sequence). This CDR3 spans 15 amino acids.

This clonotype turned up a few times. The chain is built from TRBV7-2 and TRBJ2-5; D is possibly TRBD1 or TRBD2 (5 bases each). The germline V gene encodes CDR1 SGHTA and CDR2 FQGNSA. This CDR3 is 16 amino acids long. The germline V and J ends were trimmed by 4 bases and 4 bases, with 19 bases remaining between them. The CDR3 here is CASSSPGPPRGETQYF. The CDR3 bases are TGTGCCAGCAGCTCACCGGGACCCCCCAGAGGAGAGACCCAGTACTTC.

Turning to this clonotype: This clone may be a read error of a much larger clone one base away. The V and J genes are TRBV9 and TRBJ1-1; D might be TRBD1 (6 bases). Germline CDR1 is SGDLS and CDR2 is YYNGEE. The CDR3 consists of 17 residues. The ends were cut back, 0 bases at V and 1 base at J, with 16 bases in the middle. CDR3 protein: CASSVGGGGHKNTEAFF. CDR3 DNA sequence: TGTGCCAGCAGCGTAGGAGGAGGGGGTCATAAGAACACTGAAGCTTTCTTT.

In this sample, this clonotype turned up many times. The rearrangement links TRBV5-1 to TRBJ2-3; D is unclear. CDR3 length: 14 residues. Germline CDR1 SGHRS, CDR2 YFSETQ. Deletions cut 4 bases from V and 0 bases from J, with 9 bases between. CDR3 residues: CASSRRVSTDTQYF. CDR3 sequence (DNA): TGCGCCAGCAGCCGTCGAGTGAGCACAGATACGCAGTATTTT.

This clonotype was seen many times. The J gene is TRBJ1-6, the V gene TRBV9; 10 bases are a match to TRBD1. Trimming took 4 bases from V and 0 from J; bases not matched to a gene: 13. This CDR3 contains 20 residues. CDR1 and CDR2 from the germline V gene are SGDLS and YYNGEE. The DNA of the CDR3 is TGTGCCAGCAGCTTGAGGGACAGGGGATTACAAGGCTCCTATAATTCACCCCTCCACTTT. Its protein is CASSLRDRGLQGSYNSPLHF.

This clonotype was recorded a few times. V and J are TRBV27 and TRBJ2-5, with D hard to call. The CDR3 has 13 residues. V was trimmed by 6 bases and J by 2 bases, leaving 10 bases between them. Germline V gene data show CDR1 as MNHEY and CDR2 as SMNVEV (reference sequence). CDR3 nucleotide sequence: TGTGCCAGCAGCTCACATTATCAAGAGACCCAGTACTTC. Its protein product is CASSSHYQETQYF.

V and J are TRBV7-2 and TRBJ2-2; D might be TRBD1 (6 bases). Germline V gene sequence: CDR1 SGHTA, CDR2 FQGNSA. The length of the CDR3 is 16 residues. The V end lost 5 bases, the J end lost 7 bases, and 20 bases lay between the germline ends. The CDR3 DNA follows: TGTGCCAGCAGCCCGAGGCCGTGGGGGCTGGGCGGGGAGCTGTTTTTT. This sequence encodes CASSPRPWGLGGELFF.

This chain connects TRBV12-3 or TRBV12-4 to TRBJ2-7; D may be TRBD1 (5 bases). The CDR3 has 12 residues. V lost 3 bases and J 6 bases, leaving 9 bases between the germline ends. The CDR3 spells CASSFNGAEQYF. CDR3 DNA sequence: TGTGCCAGCAGTTTTAATGGGGCCGAGCAGTACTTC.

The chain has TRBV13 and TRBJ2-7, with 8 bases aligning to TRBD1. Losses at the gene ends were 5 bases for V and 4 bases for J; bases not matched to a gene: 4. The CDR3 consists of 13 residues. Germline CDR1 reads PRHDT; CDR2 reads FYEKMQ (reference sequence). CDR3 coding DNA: TGTGCCAGCAGCCCACAGGGGGGATACGAGCAGTACTTC. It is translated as CASSPQGGYEQYF.

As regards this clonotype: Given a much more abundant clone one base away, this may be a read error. This CDR3 is CASSQDLGTEGYEQYF. The DNA for the CDR3 is TGCGCCAGCAGCCAAGATCTGGGGACCGAGGGCTACGAGCAGTACTTC. V and J are TRBV4-1 and TRBJ2-7; D is possibly TRBD1 or TRBD2 (5 bases each). The CDR3 runs to 16 residues. V was shortened by 0 bases and J by 3 bases, with 15 bases between the two germline ends. The germline V gene has CDR1 MGHRA and CDR2 YSYEKL.

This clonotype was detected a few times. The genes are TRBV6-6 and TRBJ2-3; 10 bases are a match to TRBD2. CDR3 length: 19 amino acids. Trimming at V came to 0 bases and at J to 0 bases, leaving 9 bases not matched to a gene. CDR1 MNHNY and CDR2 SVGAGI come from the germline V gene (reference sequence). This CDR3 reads CASSYSLAGVWDSTDTQYF. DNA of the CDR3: TGTGCCAGCAGTTACTCTCTAGCGGGAGTTTGGGATAGCACAGATACGCAGTATTTT.

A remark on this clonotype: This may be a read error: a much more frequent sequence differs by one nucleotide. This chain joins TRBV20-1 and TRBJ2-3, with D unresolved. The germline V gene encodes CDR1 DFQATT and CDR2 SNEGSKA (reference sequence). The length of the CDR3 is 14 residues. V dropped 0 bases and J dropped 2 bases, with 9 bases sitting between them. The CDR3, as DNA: TGCAGTGCTAGAGATGAAGTGGACACAGATACGCAGTATTTT. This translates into CSARDEVDTDTQYF.

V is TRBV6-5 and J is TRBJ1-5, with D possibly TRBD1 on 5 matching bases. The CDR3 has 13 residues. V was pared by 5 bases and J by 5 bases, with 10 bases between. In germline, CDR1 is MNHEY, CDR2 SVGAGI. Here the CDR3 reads CASSQGGYQPQHF. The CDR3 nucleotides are TGTGCCAGCAGTCAGGGTGGTTATCAGCCCCAGCATTTT.

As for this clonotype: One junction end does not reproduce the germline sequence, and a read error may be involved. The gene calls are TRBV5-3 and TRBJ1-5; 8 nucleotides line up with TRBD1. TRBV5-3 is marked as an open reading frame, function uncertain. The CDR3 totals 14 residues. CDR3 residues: CASSSWTGNQPQHF. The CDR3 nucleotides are TGTGCCAGCAGCTCCTGGACAGGGAATCAGCCCCAGCATTTT.

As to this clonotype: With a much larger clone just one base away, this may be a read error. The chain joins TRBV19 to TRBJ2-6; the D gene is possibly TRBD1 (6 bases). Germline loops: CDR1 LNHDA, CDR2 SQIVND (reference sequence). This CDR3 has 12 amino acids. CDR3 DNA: TGTGCCAGTAGGGCAGGGGCCAACGTCCCGACTTTC. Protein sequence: CASRAGANVPTF. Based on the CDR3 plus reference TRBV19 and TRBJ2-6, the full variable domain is DGGITQSPKYLFRKEGQNVTLSCEQNLNHDAMYWYRQDPGQGLRLIYYSQIVNDFQKGDIAEGYSVSREKKESFPLTVTSAQKNPTAFYLCASRAGANVPTFGAGSRLTVL.

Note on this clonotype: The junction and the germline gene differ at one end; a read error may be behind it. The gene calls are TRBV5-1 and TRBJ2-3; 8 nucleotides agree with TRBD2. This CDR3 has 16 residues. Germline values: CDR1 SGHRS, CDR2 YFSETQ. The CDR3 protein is CASSGPYGGAIETQYF. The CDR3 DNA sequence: TGCGCCAGCAGCGGACCCTACGGGGGGGCTATAGAAACGCAGTACTTT. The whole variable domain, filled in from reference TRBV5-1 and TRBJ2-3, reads KAGVTQTPRYLIKTRGQQVTLSCSPISGHRSVSWYQQTPGQGLQFLFEYFSETQRNKGNFPGRFSGRQFSNSRSEMNVSTLELGDSALYLCASSGPYGGAIETQYFGPGTRLTVL.

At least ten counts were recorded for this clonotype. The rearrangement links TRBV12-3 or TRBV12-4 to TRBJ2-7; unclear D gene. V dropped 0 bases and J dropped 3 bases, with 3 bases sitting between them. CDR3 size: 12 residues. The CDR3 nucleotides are TGTGCCAGCAGTTTAGCGGGCTACGAGCAGTACTTC. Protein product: CASSLAGYEQYF.

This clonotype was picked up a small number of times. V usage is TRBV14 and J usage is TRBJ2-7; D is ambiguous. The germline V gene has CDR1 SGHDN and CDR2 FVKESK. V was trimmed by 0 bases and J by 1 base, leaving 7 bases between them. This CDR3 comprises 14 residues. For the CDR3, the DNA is TGTGCCAGCAGCCAAGAGGGCGGTTCCTACGAGCAGTACTTC. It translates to CASSQEGGSYEQYF. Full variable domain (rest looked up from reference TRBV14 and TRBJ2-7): EAGVTQFPSHSVIEKGQTVTLRCDPISGHDNLYWYRRVMGKEIKFLLHFVKESKQDESGMPNNRFLAERTGGTYSTLKVQPAELEDSGVYFCASSQEGGSYEQYFGPGTRLTVT.

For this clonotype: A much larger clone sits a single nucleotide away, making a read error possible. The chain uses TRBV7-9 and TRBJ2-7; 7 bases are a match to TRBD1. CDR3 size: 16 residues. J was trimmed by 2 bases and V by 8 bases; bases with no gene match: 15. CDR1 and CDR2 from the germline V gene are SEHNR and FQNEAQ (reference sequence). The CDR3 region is CASGAQTGSLPYEQYF. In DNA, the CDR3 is TGTGCCAGCGGCGCCCAGACAGGGAGTTTGCCCTACGAGCAGTACTTC. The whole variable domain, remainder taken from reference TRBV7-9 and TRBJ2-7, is DTGVSQNPRHKITKRGQNVTFRCDPISEHNRLYWYRQTLGQGPEFLTYFQNEAQLEKSRLLSDRFSAERPKGSFSTLEIQRTEQGDSAMYLCASGAQTGSLPYEQYFGPGTRLTVT.

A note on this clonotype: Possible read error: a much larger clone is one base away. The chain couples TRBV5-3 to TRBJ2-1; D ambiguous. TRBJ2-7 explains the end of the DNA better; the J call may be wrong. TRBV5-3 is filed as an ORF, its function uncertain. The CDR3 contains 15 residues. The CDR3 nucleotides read TGTGCCAGCAGCTTGGATTTTTCCTCCTACAATGAGCAGTACTTC. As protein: CASSLDFSSYNEQYF.